This TCR beta chain was recovered during a study of blood T cell repertoires in COVID-19. Authors' processing steps: Nucleated cell counts were estimated from reference gene primer amplification. Clones were sequenced by immunoSEQ multiplex PCR, and TCRdb holds only the in-frame ones, with some missing. D and trimming were read from the DNA, whereas the V and J calls and clone size are those reported in that table. Seen here are around 300,000 clones, 80% to 90% observed once, and the top ten hold about 11%. Regarding this clone: Other DNA sequences in the sample encode the same CDR3.

Sequenced material: peripheral blood. The source of this sequence is a woman in her sixties or seventies with acute or convalescent COVID-19.

The CDR3 sequence: CASSVGHMNTEAFF. CDR3 DNA sequence: TGTGCCAGCAGCGTCGGACACATGAACACTGAAGCTTTCTTT. The chain has TRBV9 and TRBJ1-1, with a tentative D call TRBD1 (5 bases). Germline V lookup: CDR1 SGDLS, CDR2 YYNGEE. V lost 2 bases, J lost 0 bases, and 8 bases lay in between. The CDR3 is 14 residues long.